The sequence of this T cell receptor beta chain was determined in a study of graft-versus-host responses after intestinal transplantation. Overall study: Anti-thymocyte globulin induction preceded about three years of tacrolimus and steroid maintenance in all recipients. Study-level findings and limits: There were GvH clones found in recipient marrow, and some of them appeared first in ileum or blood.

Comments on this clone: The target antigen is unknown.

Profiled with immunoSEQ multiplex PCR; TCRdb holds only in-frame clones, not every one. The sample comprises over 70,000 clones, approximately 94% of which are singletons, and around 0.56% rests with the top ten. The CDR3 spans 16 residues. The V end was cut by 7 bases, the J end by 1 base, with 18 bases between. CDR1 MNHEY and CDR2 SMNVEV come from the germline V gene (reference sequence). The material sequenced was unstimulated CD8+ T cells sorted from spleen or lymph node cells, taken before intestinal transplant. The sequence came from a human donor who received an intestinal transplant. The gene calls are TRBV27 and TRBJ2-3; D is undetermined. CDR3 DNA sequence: TGTGCCAGCACCCCGATCCCGGAATGGGGCACAGATACGCAGTATTTT. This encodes CASTPIPEWGTDTQYF.